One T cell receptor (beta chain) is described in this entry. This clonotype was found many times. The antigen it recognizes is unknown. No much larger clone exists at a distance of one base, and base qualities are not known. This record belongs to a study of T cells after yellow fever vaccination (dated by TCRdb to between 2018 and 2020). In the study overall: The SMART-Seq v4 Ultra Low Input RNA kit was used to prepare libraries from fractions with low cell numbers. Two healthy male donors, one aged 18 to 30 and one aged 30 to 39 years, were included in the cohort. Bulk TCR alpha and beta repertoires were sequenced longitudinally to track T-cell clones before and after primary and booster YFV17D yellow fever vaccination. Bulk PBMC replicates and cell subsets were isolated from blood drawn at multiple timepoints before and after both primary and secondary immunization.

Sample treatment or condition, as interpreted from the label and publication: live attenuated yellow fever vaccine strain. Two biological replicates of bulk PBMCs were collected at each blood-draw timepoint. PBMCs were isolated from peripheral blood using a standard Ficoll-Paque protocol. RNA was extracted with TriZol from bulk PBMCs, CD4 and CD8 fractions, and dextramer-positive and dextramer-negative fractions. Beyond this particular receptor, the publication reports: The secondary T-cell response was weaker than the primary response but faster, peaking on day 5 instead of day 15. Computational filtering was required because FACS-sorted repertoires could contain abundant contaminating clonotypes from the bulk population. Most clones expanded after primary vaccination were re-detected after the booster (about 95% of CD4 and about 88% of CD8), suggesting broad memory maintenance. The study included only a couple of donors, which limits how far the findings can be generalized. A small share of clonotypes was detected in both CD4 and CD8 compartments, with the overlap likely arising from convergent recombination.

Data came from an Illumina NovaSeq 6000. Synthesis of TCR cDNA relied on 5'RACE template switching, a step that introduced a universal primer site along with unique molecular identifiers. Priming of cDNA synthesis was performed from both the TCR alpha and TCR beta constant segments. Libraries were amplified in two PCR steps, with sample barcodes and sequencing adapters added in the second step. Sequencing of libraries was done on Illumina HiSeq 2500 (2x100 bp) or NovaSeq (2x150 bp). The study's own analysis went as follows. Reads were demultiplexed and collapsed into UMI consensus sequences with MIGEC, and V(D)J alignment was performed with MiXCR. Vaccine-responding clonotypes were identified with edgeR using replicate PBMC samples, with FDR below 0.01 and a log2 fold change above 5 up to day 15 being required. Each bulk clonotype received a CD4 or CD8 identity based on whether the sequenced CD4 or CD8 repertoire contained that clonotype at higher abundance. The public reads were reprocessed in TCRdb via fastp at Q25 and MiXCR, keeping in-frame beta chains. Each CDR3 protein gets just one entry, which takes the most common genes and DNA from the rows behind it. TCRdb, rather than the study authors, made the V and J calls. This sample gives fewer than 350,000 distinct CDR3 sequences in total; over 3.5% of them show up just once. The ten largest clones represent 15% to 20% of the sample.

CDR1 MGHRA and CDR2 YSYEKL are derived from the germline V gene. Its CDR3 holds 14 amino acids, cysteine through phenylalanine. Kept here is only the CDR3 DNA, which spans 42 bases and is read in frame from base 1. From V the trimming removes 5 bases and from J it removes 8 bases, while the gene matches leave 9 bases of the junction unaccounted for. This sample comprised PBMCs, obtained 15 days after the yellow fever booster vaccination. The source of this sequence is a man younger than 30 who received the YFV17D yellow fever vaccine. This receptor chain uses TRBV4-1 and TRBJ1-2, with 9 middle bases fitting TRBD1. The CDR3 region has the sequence CASSTNRGLNGYTF. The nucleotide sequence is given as TGCGCCAGCAGCACTAACAGGGGGCTGAACGGCTACACCTTC.